This is a list of T cell receptor beta chains from one sample in a study of radiotherapy plus CTLA-4 blockade in lung cancer. Libraries were prepared by immunoSEQ multiplex PCR; TCRdb keeps only in-frame clonotypes and omits some of them. The data contain about 86,000 clones, 80% to 85% of them singletons. The source material was peripheral blood, sampled from a patient treated with radiotherapy plus ipilimumab. These receptors came from a human donor with non-small cell lung cancer who had stable disease on radiotherapy plus ipilimumab. Each CDR3 is given without its conserved first and last residue. The listing skips clone size in some rows; elsewhere it reads once, few, many or a size class.

abundance: NA
v_gene: TRBV6-5
CDR3aa: ASRATNEKLF

abundance: NA
v_gene: TRBV19
CDR3aa: ASKPGQGTGGYT

abundance: NA
v_gene: TRBV7-9
CDR3aa: ASSHLAGKTDTQY

abundance: NA
v_gene: TRBV9
CDR3aa: ASSVAPYETQY

abundance: NA
v_gene: TRBV10-3
CDR3aa: AIRLVTSQETQY

abundance: NA
v_gene: TRBV19
CDR3aa: ASSIAGRNTGELF

abundance: once
v_gene: TRBV7-9
CDR3aa: ASSQFQSYGEKLF

abundance: NA
v_gene: TRBV11-2
CDR3aa: ASSLIGGHEKLF

abundance: NA
v_gene: TRBV11-2
CDR3aa: ASRERALAGELF

abundance: NA
v_gene: TRBV5-4
CDR3aa: ASSLAPAFSGNTIY

abundance: NA
v_gene: TRBV10-3
CDR3aa: AIRANSGQGNSGANVLT

abundance: NA
v_gene: TRBV18
CDR3aa: ASSQSTGLAEAF

abundance: NA
v_gene: TRBV9
CDR3aa: ASSPQTQNPYGYT

abundance: NA
v_gene: TRBV18
CDR3aa: ASSPIPGEKLF

abundance: NA
v_gene: TRBV19
CDR3aa: ASSISQGAYEQY

abundance: NA
v_gene: TRBV20-1
CDR3aa: SAPQGGGF